This T cell receptor (beta chain) stems from a study of cytomegalovirus exposure and HLA in healthy donors. The CDR3 covers 14 residues. Germline-derived CDR1 and CDR2 are SNHLY and FYNNEI. Between the trimmed V and J ends, which lost 4 bases and 7 bases, there was a span of 11 bases. Findings of the study overall: An analysis done earlier found most TCR beta V segments productive about 90% or about 30% of the time. Within a later analysis, the majority of CMV-associated TCR beta chains appeared HLA-restricted. Sequencing had likely introduced a cluster of highly shared sequence variants as an artifact.

Points on this clone: Its antigen is unidentified.

The PCR had 60 Vbeta and 13 Jbeta primers. Clones were read by immunoSEQ multiplex PCR, and TCRdb kept only the in-frame ones, dropping some. Found here are 150,000 to 200,000 clones, about 73% of them singletons; the top ten hold about 13%. The chain has TRBV2 and TRBJ1-6; tentative D call: TRBD1 (5 bases). The sequence came from a woman between 50 and 59 years old in good health and CMV-seropositive. Material for sequencing was PBMCs. The CDR3 sequence: CASSGGGVNSPLHF. The CDR3 region has the DNA TGTGCCAGCAGTGGCGGGGGAGTCAATTCACCCCTCCACTTT. Drawing the rest from reference TRBV2 and TRBJ1-6, the complete variable domain is EPEVTQTPSHQVTQMGQEVILRCVPISNHLYFYWYRQILGQKVEFLVSFYNNEISEKSEIFDDQFSVERPDGSNFTLKIRSTKLEDSAMYFCASSGGGVNSPLHFGNGTRLTVT.